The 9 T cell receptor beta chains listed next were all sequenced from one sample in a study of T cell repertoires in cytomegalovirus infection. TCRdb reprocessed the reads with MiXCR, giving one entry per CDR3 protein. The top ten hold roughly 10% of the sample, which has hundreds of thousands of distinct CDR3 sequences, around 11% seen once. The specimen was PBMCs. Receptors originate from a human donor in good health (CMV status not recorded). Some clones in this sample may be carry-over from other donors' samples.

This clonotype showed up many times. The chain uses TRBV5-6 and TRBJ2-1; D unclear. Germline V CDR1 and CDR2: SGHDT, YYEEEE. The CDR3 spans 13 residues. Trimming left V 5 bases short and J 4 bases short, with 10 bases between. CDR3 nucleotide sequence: TGTGCCAGCAGTAACGGCATTTACAATGAGCAGTTCTTC. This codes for CASSNGIYNEQFF.

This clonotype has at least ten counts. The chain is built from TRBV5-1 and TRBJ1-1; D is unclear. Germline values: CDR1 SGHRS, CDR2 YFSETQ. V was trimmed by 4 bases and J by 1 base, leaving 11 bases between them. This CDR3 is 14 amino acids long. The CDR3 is CASSPRPENTEAFF. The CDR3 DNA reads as TGCGCCAGCAGCCCCCGCCCGGAGAACACTGAAGCTTTCTTT.

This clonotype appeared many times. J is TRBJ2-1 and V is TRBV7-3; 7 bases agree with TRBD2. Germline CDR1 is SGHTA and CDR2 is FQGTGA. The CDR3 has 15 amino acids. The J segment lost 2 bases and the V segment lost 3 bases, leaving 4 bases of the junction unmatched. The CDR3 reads CASSLGGEPYNEQFF. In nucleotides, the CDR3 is TGTGCCAGCAGCTTGGGGGGGGAGCCCTACAATGAGCAGTTCTTC.

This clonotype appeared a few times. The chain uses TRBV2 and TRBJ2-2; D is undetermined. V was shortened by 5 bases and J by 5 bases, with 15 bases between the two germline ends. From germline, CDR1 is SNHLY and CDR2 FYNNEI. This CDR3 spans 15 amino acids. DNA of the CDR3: TGTGCCAGCAGTCCCGGCGGAGTTCCTACCGGGGAGCTGTTTTTT. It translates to CASSPGGVPTGELFF.

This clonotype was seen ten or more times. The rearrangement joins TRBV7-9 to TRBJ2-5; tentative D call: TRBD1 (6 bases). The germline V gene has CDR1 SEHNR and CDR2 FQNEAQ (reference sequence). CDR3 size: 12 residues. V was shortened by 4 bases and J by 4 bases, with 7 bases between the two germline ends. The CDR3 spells CASSSQGETQYF. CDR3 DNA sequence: TGTGCCAGCAGCTCACAGGGAGAGACCCAGTACTTC.

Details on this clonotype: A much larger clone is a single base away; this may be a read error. As DNA, the CDR3 is TGTGCCAGCAGTTTTAGCGGGTTTCGCTCCTATAATTCACCCCTCCACTTT. The encoded protein is CASSFSGFRSYNSPLHF. This chain connects TRBV12-3 or TRBV12-4 to TRBJ1-6; D uncertain. The CDR3 loop spans 17 amino acids. Trimming took 3 bases from V and 0 from J, leaving 12 bases between them.

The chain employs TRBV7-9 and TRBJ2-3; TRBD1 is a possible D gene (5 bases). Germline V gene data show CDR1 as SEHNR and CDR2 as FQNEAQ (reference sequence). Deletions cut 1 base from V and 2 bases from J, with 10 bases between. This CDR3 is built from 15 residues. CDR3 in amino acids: CASSLEPGFTDTQYF. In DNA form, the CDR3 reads TGTGCCAGCAGCTTAGAGCCAGGGTTCACAGATACGCAGTATTTT.

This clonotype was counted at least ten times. In DNA, the CDR3 is TGTGCCAGCAGTTACTCGAGAGGGCCCGCCCGGGGTTCACCCCTCCACTTT. This sequence encodes CASSYSRGPARGSPLHF. The rearrangement links TRBV6-5 to TRBJ1-6; D remains unclear. The V gene lost 0 bases and the J gene lost 9 bases, with 18 bases spanning the gap. The CDR3 has 17 residues. Germline-derived CDR1 and CDR2 are MNHEY and SVGAGI.

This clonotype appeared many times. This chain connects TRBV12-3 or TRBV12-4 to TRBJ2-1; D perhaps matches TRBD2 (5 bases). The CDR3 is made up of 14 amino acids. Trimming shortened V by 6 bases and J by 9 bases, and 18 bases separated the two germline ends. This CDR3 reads CASRPSISSGEQFF. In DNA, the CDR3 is TGTGCCAGCAGACCTAGCATCTCAAGCGGTGAGCAGTTCTTC.